The 13 T cell receptor beta chains listed next were all sequenced from one sample in a study of metastatic and nonmetastatic thyroid tumors. TCRdb re-clonotyped the PCR reads via MiXCR. This sample carries 90,000 or so clones, 8.6% of them seen once, and the ten largest clones take 8.8%. No patient had received any treatment before thyroid surgery. Sequenced input: blood. Every receptor here comes from a female donor with papillary thyroid cancer or a benign thyroid nodule (not recorded which). Some clones in this sample may be carry-over from other donors' samples.

In this sample, this clone turned up many times. The CDR3 loop is CASSQGQDGYTF. The CDR3, as DNA: TGTGCCAGCAGCCAAGGACAGGATGGCTACACCTTC. The chain carries TRBV4-2 and TRBJ1-2; maybe TRBD1 (6 bases). Trimming stripped 1 base from V and 6 bases from J, with 6 bases between. This CDR3 contains 12 residues. The germline V gene has CDR1 LGHNA and CDR2 YNFKEQ.

This clone was seen at least ten times. As DNA, the CDR3 is TGTGCCAGCAGAGACAGACAGGGACGAAGCGCCGGGGAGCTGTTTTTT. Translated, it gives CASRDRQGRSAGELFF. The gene calls are TRBV6-1 and TRBJ2-2; 7 bases map to TRBD1. V lost 6 bases, J lost 6 bases, and 13 bases stayed unmatched. In germline, CDR1 is MNHNS, CDR2 SASEGT. This CDR3 region has 16 residues.

This clone appeared many times. V usage is TRBV15 and J usage is TRBJ2-5; a possible D gene is TRBD1 (5 bases). CDR3 length equals 14 residues. The V gene lost 0 bases and the J gene lost 6 bases, with 11 bases spanning the gap. Germline V gene sequence: CDR1 LNHNV, CDR2 YYDKDF (reference sequence). CDR3 amino acids: CATSRDLAGQTQYF. DNA of the CDR3: TGTGCCACCAGCAGAGATCTTGCAGGGCAGACCCAGTACTTC.

For this clone: Just one base apart from a much larger clone, this may be a read error. The same CDR3 arises from other DNA sequences in this sample as well. This chain links TRBV24-1 with TRBJ2-1, with D perhaps TRBD2 (5 bases). Trimming stripped 2 bases from V and 5 bases from J, with 15 bases between. The germline CDR1 and CDR2 sequences are KGHDR and SFDVKD. The CDR3 spans 16 residues. The CDR3 coding sequence is TGTGCCACCAGTGATTCTTGGCTAGCTGGGAACAATGAGCAGTTCTTC. Translated, it gives CATSDSWLAGNNEQFF.

CDR3 sequence reads: CAWSPYMGLRETQYF. The CDR3 DNA is TGTGCCTGGAGTCCCTACATGGGGCTTAGGGAGACCCAGTACTTC. The V call is TRBV30, the J call TRBJ2-5, with D maybe TRBD1 (5 bases). V lost 2 bases and J lost 5, with 18 bases in between. Germline V CDR1 and CDR2: GTSNPN, SVGIG (reference sequence). The CDR3 contains 15 residues.

In this sample, this clone turned up many times. The rearrangement uses TRBV7-9 and TRBJ1-3; possible D gene TRBD1, 5 bases. Germline CDR1 reads SEHNR; CDR2 reads FQNEAQ (reference sequence). CDR3 size: 15 residues. Trimming removed 5 bases at V and 10 bases at J, with 21 bases between. CDR3 in DNA: TGTGCCAGCAGCGGAGGGGAGTGGCAGGTTGATACCATATATTTT. Translated, it gives CASSGGEWQVDTIYF.

This clone has a count of ten or more. V gene TRBV6-2 or TRBV6-3 combines with J gene TRBJ1-5; D gene uncertain. Germline V gives CDR1 MNHEY, CDR2 SVGEGT. V lost 6 bases to trimming and J lost 3 bases, with 6 bases between them. The CDR3 is made up of 12 amino acids. The CDR3 DNA sequence: TGTGCCAGCAGGACACTCAATCAGCCCCAGCATTTT. Residues: CASRTLNQPQHF.

Many counts were recorded for this clone. The chain employs TRBV19 and TRBJ1-2, with 8 bases matching TRBD1. The CDR3 covers 14 residues. Germline loops: CDR1 LNHDA, CDR2 SQIVND (reference sequence). J was trimmed by 4 bases and V by 4 bases; bases with no gene match: 5. CDR3 coding DNA: TGTGCCAGTAGTAAATCCCAGGGGGCCTATGGCTACACCTTC. Residues: CASSKSQGAYGYTF.

Within the sample, this clone is medium-sized. The rearrangement links TRBV19 to TRBJ2-3; 7 nucleotides align to TRBD1. V trimming: 9 bases; J trimming: 4 bases; junction bases outside the gene matches: 13. This CDR3 region has 15 residues. Germline V gene lookup returns CDR1 LNHDA and CDR2 SQIVND (reference sequence). This CDR3 reads CASKRRTGYADTQYF. CDR3 nucleotides: TGTGCCAGCAAAAGGAGGACAGGTTACGCAGATACGCAGTATTTT.

Ten or more counts support this clone. The chain couples TRBV7-6 to TRBJ2-2, with D perhaps matching TRBD1 (5 bases). Per the germline V gene, CDR1 is SGHVS and CDR2 is FNYEAQ. The CDR3 sequence is 15 residues long. With 5 bases removed from V and 7 bases from J, the gap between germline ends came to 17 bases. The CDR3 reads CASSVGAGSVGELFF. CDR3 DNA: TGTGCCAGCAGCGTTGGGGCAGGGTCGGTCGGGGAGCTGTTTTTT.

This clone was observed many times. The chain uses TRBV15 and TRBJ1-1, with a weak D call TRBD1 (5 bases). Trimming left V 0 bases short and J 2 bases short, with 10 bases between. Per germline, CDR1 LNHNV and CDR2 YYDKDF (reference sequence). This CDR3 has 15 amino acids. CDR3 nucleotide sequence: TGTGCCACCAGCAGAGATCTTAGGGGTAACACTGAAGCTTTCTTT. Translating it yields CATSRDLRGNTEAFF.

This clone was counted ten times or more. In DNA, the CDR3 is TGTGCCAGCTCACCACCGCACAGGGGAACATATAATTCACCCCTCCACTTT. This gives the protein CASSPPHRGTYNSPLHF. The chain carries TRBV18 and TRBJ1-6; 7 bases line up with TRBD1. Germline loops: CDR1 KGHSH, CDR2 LQKENI. The CDR3 runs 17 residues. V lost 0 bases, J lost 4 bases, and 6 bases stayed unmatched.

This clone was counted ten times or more. The chain joins TRBV6-7 to TRBJ1-2; D uncertain. TRBV6-7 has ORF status, its function being uncertain. Trimming removed 7 bases from V and 1 base from J, with 13 bases in between. The CDR3 contains 14 residues. The CDR3 sequence: CASIPGRDNYGYTF. Written as DNA, the CDR3 is TGTGCCAGCATCCCAGGTAGGGATAACTATGGCTACACCTTC.